The source of this TCR beta chain is a study of T cell repertoires in cytomegalovirus infection. The overall study: Evidence of both CMV infection and a matching HLA type came from public TCR beta signatures.

This clonotype was observed a few times. Each CDR3 protein is one row after TCRdb ran MiXCR on the reads. The sample holds hundreds of thousands of distinct CDR3 sequences, roughly a quarter seen once. The germline V and J ends were trimmed by 1 base and 6 bases, with 13 bases remaining between them. From germline, CDR1 is SGHVS and CDR2 FNYEAQ. The CDR3 has 16 residues. This TCR was recovered from a human donor in good health (CMV status not recorded). Some clones in this sample may be carry-over from other donors' samples. The specimen was CD8+ T cells from PBMCs. This rearrangement joins TRBV7-6 to TRBJ1-6, with D unclear. CDR3 coding DNA: TGTGCCAGCAGCTTAGAGGCCAGGTTGACTAATTCACCCCTCCACTTT. Residues: CASSLEARLTNSPLHF.